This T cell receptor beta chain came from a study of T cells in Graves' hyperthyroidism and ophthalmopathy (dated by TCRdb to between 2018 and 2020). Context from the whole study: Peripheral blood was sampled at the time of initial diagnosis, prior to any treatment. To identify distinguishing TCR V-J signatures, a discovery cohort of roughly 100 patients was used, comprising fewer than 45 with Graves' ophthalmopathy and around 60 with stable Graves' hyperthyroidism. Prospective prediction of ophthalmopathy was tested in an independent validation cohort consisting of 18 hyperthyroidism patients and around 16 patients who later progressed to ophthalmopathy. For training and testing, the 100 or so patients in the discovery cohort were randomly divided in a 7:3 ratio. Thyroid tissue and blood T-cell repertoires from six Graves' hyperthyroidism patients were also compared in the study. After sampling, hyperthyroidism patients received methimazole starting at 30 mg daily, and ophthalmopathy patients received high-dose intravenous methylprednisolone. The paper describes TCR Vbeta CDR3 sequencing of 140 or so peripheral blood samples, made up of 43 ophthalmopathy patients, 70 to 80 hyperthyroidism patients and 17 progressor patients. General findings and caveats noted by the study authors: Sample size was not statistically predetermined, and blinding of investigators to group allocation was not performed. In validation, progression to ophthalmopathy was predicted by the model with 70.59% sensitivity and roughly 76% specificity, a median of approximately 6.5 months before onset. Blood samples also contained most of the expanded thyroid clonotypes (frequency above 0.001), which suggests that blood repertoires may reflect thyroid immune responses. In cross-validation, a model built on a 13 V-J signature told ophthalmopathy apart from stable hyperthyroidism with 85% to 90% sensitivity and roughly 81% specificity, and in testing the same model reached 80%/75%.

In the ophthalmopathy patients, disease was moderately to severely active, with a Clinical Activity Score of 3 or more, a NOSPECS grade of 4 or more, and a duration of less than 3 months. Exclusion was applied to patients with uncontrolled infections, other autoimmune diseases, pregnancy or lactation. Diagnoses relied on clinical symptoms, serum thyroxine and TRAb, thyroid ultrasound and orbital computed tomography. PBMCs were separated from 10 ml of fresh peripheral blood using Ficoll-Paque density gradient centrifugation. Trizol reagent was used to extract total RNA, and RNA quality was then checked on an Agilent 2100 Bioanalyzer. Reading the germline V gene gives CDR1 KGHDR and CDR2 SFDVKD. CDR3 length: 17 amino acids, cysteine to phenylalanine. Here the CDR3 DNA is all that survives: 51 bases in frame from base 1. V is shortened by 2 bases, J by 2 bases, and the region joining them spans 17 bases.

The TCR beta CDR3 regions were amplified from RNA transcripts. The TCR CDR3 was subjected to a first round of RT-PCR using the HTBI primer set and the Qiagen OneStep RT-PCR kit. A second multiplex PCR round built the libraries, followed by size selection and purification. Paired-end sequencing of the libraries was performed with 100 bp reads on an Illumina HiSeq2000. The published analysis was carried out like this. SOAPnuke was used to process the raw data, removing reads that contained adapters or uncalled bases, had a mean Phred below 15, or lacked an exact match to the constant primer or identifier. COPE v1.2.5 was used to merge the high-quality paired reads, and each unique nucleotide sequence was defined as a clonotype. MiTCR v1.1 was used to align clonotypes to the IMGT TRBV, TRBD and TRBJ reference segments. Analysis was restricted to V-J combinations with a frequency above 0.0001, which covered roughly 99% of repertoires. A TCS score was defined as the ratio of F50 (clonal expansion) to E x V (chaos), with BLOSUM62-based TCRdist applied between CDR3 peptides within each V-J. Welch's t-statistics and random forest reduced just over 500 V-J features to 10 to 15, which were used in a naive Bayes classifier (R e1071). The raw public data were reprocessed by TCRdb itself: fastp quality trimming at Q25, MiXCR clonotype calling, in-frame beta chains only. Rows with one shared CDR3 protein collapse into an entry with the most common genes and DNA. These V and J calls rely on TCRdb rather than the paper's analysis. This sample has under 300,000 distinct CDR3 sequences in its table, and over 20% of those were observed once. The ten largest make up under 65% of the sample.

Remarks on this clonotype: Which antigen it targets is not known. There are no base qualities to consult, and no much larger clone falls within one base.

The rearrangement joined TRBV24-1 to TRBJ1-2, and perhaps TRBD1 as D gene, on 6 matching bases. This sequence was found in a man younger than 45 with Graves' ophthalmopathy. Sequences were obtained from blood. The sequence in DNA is TGTGCCACCAGTGATTCAGGGGTAGGAGCCCGAAACTATGGCTACACCTTC. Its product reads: CATSDSGVGARNYGYTF.